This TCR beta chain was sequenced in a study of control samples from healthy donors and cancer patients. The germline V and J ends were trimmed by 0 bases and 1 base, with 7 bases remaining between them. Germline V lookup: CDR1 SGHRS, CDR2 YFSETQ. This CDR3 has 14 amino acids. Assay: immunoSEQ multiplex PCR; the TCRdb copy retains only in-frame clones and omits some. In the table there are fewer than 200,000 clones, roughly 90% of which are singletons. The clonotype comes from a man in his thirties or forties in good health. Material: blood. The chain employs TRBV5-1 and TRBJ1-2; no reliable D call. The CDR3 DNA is TGCGCCAGCAGCTTGGCCGGATTTAACTATGGCTACACCTTC. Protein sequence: CASSLAGFNYGYTF.